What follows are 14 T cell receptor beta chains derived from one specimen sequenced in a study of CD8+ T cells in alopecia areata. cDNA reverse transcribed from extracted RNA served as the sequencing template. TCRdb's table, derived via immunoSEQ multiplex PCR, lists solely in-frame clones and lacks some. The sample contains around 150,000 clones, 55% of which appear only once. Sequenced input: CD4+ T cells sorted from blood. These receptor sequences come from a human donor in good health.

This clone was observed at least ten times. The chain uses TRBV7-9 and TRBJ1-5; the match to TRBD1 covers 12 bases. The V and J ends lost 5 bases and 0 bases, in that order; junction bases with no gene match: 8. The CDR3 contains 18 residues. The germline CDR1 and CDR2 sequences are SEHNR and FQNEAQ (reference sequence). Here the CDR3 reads CASSKVGQGAYSNQPQHF. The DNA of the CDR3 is TGTGCCAGCAGCAAAGTGGGACAGGGGGCTTATAGCAATCAGCCCCAGCATTTT.

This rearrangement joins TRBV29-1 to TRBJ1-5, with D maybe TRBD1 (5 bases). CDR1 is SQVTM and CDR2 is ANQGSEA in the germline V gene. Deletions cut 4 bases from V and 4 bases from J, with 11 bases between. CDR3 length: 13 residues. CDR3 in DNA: TGCAGCGTTGCCGGGACGGGGAATCAGCCCCAGCATTTT. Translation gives CSVAGTGNQPQHF.

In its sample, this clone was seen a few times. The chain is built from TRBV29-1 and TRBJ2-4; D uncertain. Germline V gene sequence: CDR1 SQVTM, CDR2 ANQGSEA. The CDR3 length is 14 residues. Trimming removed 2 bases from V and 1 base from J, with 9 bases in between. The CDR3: CSVEKESAKNIQYF. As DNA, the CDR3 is TGCAGCGTTGAAAAGGAATCGGCCAAAAACATTCAGTACTTC.

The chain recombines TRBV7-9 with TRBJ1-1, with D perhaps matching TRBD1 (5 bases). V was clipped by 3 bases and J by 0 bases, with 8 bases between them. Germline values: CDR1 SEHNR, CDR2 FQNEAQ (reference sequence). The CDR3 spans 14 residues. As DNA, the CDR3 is TGTGCCAGCAGCTTGGGAGGGGTGAACACTGAAGCTTTCTTT. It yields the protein CASSLGGVNTEAFF. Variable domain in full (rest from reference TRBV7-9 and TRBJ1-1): DTGVSQNPRHKITKRGQNVTFRCDPISEHNRLYWYRQTLGQGPEFLTYFQNEAQLEKSRLLSDRFSAERPKGSFSTLEIQRTEQGDSAMYLCASSLGGVNTEAFFGQGTRLTVV.

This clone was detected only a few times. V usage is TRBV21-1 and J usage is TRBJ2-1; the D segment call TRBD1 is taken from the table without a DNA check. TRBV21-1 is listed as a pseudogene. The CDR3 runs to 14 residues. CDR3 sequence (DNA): TGTGCCAGCCTCTGGGACAGGGGGGTATGGGAGCAGTTCTTC. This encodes CASLWDRGVWEQFF.

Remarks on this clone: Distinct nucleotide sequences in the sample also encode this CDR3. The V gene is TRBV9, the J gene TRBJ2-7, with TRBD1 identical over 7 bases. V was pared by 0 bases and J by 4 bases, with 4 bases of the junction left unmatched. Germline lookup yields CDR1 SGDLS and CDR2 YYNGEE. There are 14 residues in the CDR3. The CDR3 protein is CASSVGDSLYEQYF. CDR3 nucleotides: TGTGCCAGCAGCGTAGGGGACAGCTTATACGAGCAGTACTTC.

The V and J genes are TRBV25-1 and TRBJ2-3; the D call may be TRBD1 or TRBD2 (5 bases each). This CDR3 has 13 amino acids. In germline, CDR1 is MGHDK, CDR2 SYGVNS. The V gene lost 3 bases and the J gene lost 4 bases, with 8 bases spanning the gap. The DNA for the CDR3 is TGTGCCAGCAGTGATGGGGGTCCAGATACGCAGTATTTT. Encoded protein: CASSDGGPDTQYF.

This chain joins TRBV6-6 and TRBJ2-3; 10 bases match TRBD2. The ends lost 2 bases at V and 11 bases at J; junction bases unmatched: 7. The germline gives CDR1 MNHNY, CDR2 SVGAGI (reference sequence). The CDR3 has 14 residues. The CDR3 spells CASSYARTSGGQYF. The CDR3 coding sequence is TGTGCCAGCAGTTACGCCAGGACTAGCGGCGGGCAGTATTTT.

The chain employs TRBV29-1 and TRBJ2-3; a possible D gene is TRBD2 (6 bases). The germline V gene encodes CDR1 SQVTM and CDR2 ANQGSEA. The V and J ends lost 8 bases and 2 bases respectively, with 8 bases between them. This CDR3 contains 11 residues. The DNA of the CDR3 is TGCAGCAGCGGGCACACAGATACGCAGTATTTT. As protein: CSSGHTDTQYF.

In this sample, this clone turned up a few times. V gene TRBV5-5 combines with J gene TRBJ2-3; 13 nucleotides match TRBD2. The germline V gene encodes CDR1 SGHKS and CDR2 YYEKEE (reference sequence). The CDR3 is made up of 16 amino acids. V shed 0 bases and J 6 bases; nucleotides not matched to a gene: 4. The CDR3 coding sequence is TGTGCCAGCAGCTTGGGGACTAGCGGGAGCATTGATACGCAGTATTTT. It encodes CASSLGTSGSIDTQYF.

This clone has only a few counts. CDR3 in DNA: TGCGCCAGCAGCCAAGATCCCATCCGTGAACTGTTTTTT. Amino acids: CASSQDPIRELFF. This chain joins TRBV4-1 and TRBJ1-4; D gene uncertain. Per germline, CDR1 MGHRA and CDR2 YSYEKL. This CDR3 is 13 amino acids long. V dropped 0 bases and J dropped 12 bases, with 11 bases sitting between them.

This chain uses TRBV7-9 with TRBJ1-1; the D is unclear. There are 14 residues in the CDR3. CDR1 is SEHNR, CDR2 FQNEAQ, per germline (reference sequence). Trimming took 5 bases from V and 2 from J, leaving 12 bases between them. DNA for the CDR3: TGTGCCAGCAGCCCCGACCCGGGAAACACTGAAGCTTTCTTT. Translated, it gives CASSPDPGNTEAFF.

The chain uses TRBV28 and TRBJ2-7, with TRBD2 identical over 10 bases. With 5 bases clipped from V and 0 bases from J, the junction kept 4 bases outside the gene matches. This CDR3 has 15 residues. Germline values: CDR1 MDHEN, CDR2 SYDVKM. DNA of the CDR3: TGTGCCAGCAGTCCCAGCGGGAGGGCCTCCTACGAGCAGTACTTC. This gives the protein CASSPSGRASYEQYF.

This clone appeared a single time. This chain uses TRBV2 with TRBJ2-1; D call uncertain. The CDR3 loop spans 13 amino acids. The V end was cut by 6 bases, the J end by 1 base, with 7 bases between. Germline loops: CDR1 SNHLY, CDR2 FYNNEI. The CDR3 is CASRARSYNEQFF. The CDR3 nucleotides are TGTGCCAGCAGGGCCCGTTCCTACAATGAGCAGTTCTTC.